At least ten counts were recorded for the clone carrying this T cell receptor (beta chain). The data derive from a study of T cell repertoires in cytomegalovirus infection. Across the study: Evidence of both CMV infection and a matching HLA type came from public TCR beta signatures.

This CDR3 spans 16 amino acids. The germline gives CDR1 SNHLY, CDR2 FYNNEI. The ends lost 0 bases at V and 6 bases at J; junction bases unmatched: 7. One entry per CDR3 protein results from TCRdb running MiXCR on the reads. The data contain around 440,000 distinct CDR3 sequences, approximately 10% of them singletons. The clonotype was recovered from a human donor in good health (CMV status not recorded). Some clones in this sample may be carry-over from other donors' samples. The genes are TRBV2 and TRBJ2-1, with TRBD2 matching over 8 bases. Sequencing was performed on PBMCs. The CDR3: CASSEARGLEFNEQFF. The CDR3, as DNA: TGTGCCAGCAGTGAAGCGCGGGGACTAGAATTCAATGAGCAGTTCTTC.